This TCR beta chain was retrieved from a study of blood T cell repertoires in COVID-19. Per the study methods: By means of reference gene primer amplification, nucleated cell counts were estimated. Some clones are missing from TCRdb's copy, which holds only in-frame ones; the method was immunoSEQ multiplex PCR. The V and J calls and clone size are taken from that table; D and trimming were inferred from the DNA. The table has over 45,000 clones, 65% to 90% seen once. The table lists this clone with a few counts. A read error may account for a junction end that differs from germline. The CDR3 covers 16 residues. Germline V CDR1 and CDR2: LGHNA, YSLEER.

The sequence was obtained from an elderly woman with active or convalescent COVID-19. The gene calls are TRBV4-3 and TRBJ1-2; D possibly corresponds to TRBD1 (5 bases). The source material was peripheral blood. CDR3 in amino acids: CASSQDRGYPSDGYTF. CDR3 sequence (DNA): TGCGCCAGCAGTCAAGATAGGGGTTACCCCTCTGATGGCTACACCTTC.